Reported below is one TCR beta chain. Its antigen specificity is not known. Qualities for individual bases were not recorded, and no much larger clone is one base off. The sample is drawn from a study of blood T cell repertoires in COVID-19 (dated by TCRdb to the early 2020s). Study-wide context: The collaborator samples originated in the United States, Italy and Spain and spanned the acute and convalescent phases of COVID-19. The material from the prospective study consisted of cDNA or gDNA derived from T cells, B-cell-depleted T cells, or PBMCs. Subjects who had been exposed to COVID-19, were actively infected with it, or had recovered from it provided the deeply sampled blood TCRbeta repertoires that made up the dataset. A freely available public database, intended as a resource for researchers studying the immune response to SARS-CoV-2, is where the repertoires were released. Samples were obtained from the ongoing ImmuneRACE study (first 160 participants) and from 1,254 subjects provided by 6 global collaborators. Nearly every sample came with metadata listing a de-identified subject ID, COVID-19 status, age in years and sex. Where HLA class I and class II types were available, the types were taken from metadata supplied by the sample provider, not from assay-based typing.

General study outcomes and caveats: How much clinical and demographic metadata was included differed by source and by participant, and the metadata was provided uncurated.

Each collaborating institution followed its own protocols to collect whole blood in K2EDTA tubes. For TCRbeta analysis, collaborator samples were shipped as frozen whole blood, as isolated PBMCs, or as DNA extracted from either sample type. TCRbeta CDR3 regions were amplified from genomic DNA by means of the immunoSEQ Assay, a bias-controlled multiplex PCR. From the authors' description of their analysis: Within the assay, amplification of reference gene primers was used to estimate how many nucleated cells each sample contained. To quantify the absolute abundance of each unique TCRbeta CDR3 rearrangement, sequence reads were collapsed and filtered. For each sample, productive Simpson clonality was calculated as the square root of Simpson's diversity index across productive rearrangements. The source is immuneACCESS, and TCRdb retained only in-frame sequences with V and J called. Part of the clones is not carried over; for the studies checked, unresolved V genes explain less than half of this, and the remainder is unexplained. Clone size and the V and J calls come from that table; the DNA yielded D and trimming. This sample lists some 400,000 clones; around 87% were detected once. The ten largest clones take up 5% to 8.5% of the sample.

For this chain, trimming is 6 bases at the V end and 3 bases at the J end, and the number of junction bases without a gene match is 10. Per the germline V gene, MNHEY is the CDR1 and SVGEGT is the CDR2. The cysteine opens and the phenylalanine closes a CDR3 of 15 amino acids. The kept DNA is CDR3 alone, 45 bases in frame from the first base. Sequenced input: peripheral blood. This chain joins TRBV6-2 or TRBV6-3 to TRBJ1-2; 7 of the junction bases match TRBD1. The clonotype originates from a man between 18 and 35 years old with active or convalescent COVID-19. The nucleotide sequence is given as TGTGCCAGCAGCCCGACAGGGTCGAGTTACTATGGCTACACCTTC. Its protein product is CASSPTGSSYYGYTF.